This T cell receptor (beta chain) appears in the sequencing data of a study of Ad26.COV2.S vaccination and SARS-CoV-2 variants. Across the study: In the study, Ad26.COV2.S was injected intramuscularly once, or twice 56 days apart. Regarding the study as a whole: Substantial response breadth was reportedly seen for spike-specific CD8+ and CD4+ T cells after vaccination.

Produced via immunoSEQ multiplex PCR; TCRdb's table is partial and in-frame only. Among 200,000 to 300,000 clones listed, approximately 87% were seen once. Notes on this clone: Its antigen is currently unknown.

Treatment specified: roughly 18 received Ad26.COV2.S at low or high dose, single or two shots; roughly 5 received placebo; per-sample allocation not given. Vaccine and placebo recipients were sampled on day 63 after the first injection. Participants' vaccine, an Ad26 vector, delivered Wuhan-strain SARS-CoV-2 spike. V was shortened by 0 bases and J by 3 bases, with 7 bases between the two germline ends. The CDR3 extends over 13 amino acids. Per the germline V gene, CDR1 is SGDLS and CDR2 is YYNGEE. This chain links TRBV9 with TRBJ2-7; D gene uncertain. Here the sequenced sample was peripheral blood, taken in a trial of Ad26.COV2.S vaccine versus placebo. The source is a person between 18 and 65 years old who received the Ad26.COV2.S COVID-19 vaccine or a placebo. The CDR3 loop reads CASSVDLGYEQYF. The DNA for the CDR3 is TGTGCCAGCAGCGTAGATCTCGGCTACGAGCAGTACTTC.